This is a list of T cell receptor beta chains from one sample in a study of graft-versus-host responses after intestinal transplantation. Data came from immunoSEQ multiplex PCR; TCRdb stores just in-frame clones and leaves some out. The table includes around 76,000 clones, just under 95% detected once. These receptors lack a known antigen. The specimen was unstimulated CD8+ T cells sorted from spleen or lymph node cells, collected before intestinal transplant. These receptors were obtained from a human donor who received an intestinal transplant. CDR3s include the opening cysteine and the closing phenylalanine or tryptophan. D genes are given only for firm matches. Clone size is not always given. Where it is, it says once, few, many or a class for expanded clones.

13	.	TRBJ2-2	.	TRBV19	CASSVGQEIDLFF	TGTGCCAGTAGTGTAGGACAAGAGATTGATCTGTTTTTT
15	TRBD2	TRBJ2-3	.	TRBV4-1	CASSGAGGSTDTQYF	TGCGCCAGCAGCGGAGCGGGAGGAAGCACAGATACGCAGTATTTT
13	TRBD2	TRBJ2-7	.	TRBV19	CASSGSGRYEQYF	TGTGCCAGCTCGGGTAGCGGGAGATACGAGCAGTACTTC
15	TRBD1	TRBJ1-1	.	TRBV6-1	CASSTYRGRNTEAFF	TGTGCCAGCAGTACATACAGGGGGCGAAACACTGAAGCTTTCTTT
16	.	TRBJ2-5	.	TRBV6-5	CASSYSMDSNQETQYF	TGTGCCAGCAGTTACTCGATGGATAGTAACCAAGAGACCCAGTACTTC
19	.	TRBJ1-5	once	TRBV19	CASSMVGQTVGYSNQPQHF	TGTGCCAGTAGTATGGTTGGACAGACAGTGGGATATAGCAATCAGCCCCAGCATTTT
14	.	TRBJ1-2	.	TRBV18	CASVRDGGDYGYTF	TGTGCCAGCGTCAGGGACGGCGGGGACTATGGCTACACCTTC
12	.	TRBJ1-2	.	TRBV29-1	CSVQDRNYGYTF	TGCAGCGTACAGGATAGGAACTATGGCTACACCTTC
17	TRBD2	TRBJ2-5	.	TRBV7-7	CASSFYGGSGVGETQYF	TGTGCCAGCAGCTTTTATGGCGGGAGCGGCGTCGGAGAGACCCAGTACTTC
15	.	TRBJ1-1	.	TRBV7-3	CASSLRPTGIPEAFF	TGTGCCAGCAGCCTACGCCCCACAGGAATCCCTGAAGCTTTCTTT
16	.	TRBJ2-5	.	TRBV27	CASSLSKRIRPETQYF	TGTGCCAGCAGTTTATCGAAGCGGATCCGACCGGAGACCCAGTACTTC
14	.	TRBJ2-1	.	TRBV11-2	CASSSVGSYNEQFF	TGTGCCAGCAGCTCTGTAGGCTCCTACAATGAGCAGTTCTTC